This T cell receptor beta chain was documented in a study of blood T cell repertoires in COVID-19. For the study at large: Acute-phase and convalescent COVID-19 samples originated in the United States, Italy and Spain. T cells, B-cell-depleted T cells, or PBMCs provided the cDNA or gDNA that served as material.

In the original analysis: Amplification from reference gene primers served as the basis for estimated nucleated cell counts. The method was immunoSEQ multiplex PCR; TCRdb's version includes in-frame clones alone and lacks a portion of them. V and J calls and clone size follow that table, whereas D and trimming were derived from the DNA. The data contain around 68,000 clones, approximately 86% of them singletons. The CDR3 consists of 15 residues. V was cut by 3 bases and J by 2 bases, with 11 bases left in between. Germline-derived CDR1 and CDR2 are KGHDR and SFDVKD. The specimen sequenced was peripheral blood. The V call is TRBV24-1, the J call TRBJ2-3; possible D gene TRBD1, 6 bases. The TCR sequence derives from an elderly man with active COVID-19. The CDR3 protein is CATSDPRQATDTQYF. CDR3 bases: TGTGCCACCAGTGATCCCCGACAGGCCACAGATACGCAGTATTTT.